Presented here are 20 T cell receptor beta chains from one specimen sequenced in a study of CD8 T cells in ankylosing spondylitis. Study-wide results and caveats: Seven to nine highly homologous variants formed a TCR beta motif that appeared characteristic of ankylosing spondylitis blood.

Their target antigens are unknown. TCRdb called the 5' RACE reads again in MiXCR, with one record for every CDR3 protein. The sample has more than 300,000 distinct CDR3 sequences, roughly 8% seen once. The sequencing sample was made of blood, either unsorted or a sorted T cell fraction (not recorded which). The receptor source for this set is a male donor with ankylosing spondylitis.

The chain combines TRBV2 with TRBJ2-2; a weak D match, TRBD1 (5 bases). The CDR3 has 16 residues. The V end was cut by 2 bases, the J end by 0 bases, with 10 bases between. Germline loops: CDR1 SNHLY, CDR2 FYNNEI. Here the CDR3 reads CASSELGDSNTGELFF. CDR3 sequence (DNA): TGTGCCAGCAGTGAACTAGGGGATTCGAACACCGGGGAGCTGTTTTTT.

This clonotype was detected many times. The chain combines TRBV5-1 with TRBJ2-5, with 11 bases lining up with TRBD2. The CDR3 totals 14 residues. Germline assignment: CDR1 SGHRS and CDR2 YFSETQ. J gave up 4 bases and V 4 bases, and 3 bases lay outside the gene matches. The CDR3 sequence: CASSTGLAGETQYF. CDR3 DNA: TGCGCCAGCAGCACCGGACTAGCGGGAGAGACCCAGTACTTC.

The CDR3 is CSARASGLAYNEQFF. The DNA of the CDR3 is TGCAGTGCTAGAGCTAGCGGGCTAGCCTACAATGAGCAGTTCTTC. This chain joins TRBV20-1 and TRBJ2-1; 8 bases fit TRBD2. V lost 1 base and J lost 2; bases outside the gene matches: 4. The CDR3 sequence is 15 residues long. The V gene's germline CDR1 is DFQATT and CDR2 SNEGSKA (reference sequence).

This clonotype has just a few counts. Here the CDR3 reads CASSPEAGVNNEQFF. The CDR3 nucleotides are TGCGCCAGCTCCCCGGAAGCGGGAGTAAACAATGAGCAGTTCTTC. The J gene is TRBJ2-1, the V gene TRBV5-1, with TRBD2 matching 8 bases. This CDR3 has 15 residues. J was trimmed by 5 bases and V by 7 bases; bases with no gene match: 11. From germline, CDR1 is SGHRS and CDR2 YFSETQ.

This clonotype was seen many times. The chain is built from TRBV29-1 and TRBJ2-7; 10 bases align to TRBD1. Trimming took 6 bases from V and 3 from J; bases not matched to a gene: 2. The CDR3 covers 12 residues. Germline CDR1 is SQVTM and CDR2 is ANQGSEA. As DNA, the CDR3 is TGCAGCGTGGGACAGGGGATCTACGAGCAGTACTTC. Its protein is CSVGQGIYEQYF.

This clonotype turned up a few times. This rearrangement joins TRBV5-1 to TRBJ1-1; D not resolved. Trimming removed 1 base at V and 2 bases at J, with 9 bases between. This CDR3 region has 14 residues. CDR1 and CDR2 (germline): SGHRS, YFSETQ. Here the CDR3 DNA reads TGCGCCAGCAGCTTGACGGCGTTAAACACTGAAGCTTTCTTT. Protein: CASSLTALNTEAFF.

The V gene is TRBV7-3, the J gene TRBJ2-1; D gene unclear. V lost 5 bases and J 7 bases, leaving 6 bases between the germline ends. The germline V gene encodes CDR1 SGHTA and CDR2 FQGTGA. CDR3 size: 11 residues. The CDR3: CASSMGNEQFF. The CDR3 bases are TGTGCCAGCAGCATGGGGAATGAGCAGTTCTTC.

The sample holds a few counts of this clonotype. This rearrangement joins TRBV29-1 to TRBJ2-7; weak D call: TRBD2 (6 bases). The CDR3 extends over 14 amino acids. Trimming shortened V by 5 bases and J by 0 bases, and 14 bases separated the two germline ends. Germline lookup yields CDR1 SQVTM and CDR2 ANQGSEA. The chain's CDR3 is CSVHNGGVSYEQYF. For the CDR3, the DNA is TGCAGCGTTCACAATGGCGGGGTCTCCTACGAGCAGTACTTC.

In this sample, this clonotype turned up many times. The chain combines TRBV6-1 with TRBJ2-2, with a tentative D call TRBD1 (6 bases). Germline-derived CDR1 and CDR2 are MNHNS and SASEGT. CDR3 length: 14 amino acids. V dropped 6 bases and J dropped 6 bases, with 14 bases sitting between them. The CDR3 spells CASSPNGQPGELFF. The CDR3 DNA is TGTGCCAGCAGCCCGAACGGACAGCCCGGGGAGCTGTTTTTT.

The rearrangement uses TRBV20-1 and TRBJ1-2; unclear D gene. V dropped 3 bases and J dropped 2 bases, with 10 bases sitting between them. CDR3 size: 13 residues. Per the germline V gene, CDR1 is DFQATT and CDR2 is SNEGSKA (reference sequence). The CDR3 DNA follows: TGCAGTGCTAGGGTAGCAAAAAACTATGGCTACACCTTC. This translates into CSARVAKNYGYTF.

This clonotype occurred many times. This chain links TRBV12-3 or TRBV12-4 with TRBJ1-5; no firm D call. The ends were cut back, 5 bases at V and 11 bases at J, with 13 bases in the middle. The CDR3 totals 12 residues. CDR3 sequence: CASSPSLGTQHF. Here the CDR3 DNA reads TGTGCCAGCAGTCCGAGTCTTGGGACCCAGCATTTT.

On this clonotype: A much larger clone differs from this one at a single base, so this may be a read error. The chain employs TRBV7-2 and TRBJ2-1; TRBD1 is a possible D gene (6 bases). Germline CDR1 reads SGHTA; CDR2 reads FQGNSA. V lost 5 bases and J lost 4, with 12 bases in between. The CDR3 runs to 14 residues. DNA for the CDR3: TGTGCCAGCAGCCCCGTACAGGGATACAATGAGCAGTTCTTC. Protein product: CASSPVQGYNEQFF. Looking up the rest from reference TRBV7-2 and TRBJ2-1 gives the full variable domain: GAGVSQSPSNKVTEKGKDVELRCDPISGHTALYWYRQSLGQGLEFLIYFQGNSAPDKSGLPSDRFSAERTGGSVSTLTIQRTQQEDSAVYLCASSPVQGYNEQFFGPGTRLTVL.

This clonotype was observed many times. In nucleotides, the CDR3 is TGCAGCGTTGGATCCTTCGGATCCTACAATGAGCAGTTCTTC. As protein: CSVGSFGSYNEQFF. V usage is TRBV29-1 and J usage is TRBJ2-1; D is ambiguous. The CDR3 runs 14 residues. Trimming took 4 bases from V and 1 from J, leaving 11 bases between them. Germline V gene lookup returns CDR1 SQVTM and CDR2 ANQGSEA.

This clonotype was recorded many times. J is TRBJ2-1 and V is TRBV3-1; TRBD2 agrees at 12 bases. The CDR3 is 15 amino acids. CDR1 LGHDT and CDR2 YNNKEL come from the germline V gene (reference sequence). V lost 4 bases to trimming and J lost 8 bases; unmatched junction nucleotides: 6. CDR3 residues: CASSRGLAGRDEQFF. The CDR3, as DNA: TGTGCCAGCAGCCGCGGACTAGCGGGAAGGGATGAGCAGTTCTTC.

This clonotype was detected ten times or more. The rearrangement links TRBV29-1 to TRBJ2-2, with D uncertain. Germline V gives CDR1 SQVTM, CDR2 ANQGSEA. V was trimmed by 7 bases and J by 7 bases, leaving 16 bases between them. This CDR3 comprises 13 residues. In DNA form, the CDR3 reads TGCAGCGGTACCGGGCCCGTCCACGGGGAGCTGTTTTTT. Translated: CSGTGPVHGELFF.

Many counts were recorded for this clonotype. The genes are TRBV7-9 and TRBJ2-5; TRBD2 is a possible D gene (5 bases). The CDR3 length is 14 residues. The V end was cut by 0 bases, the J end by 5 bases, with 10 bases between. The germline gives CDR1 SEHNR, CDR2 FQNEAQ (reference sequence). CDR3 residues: CASSLAVGGETQYF. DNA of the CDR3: TGTGCCAGCAGCTTAGCAGTCGGCGGGGAGACCCAGTACTTC.

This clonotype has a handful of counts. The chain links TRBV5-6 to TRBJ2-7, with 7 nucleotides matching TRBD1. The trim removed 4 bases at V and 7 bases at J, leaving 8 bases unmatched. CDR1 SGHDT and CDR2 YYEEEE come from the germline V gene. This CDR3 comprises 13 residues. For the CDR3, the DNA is TGTGCCAGCAGCCCGGACAGGCTTCGGGAGCAGTACTTC. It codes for CASSPDRLREQYF.

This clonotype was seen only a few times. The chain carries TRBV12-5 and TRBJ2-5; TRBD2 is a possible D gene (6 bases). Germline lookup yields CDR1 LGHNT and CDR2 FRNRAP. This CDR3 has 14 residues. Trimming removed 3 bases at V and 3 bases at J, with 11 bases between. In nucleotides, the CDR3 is TGTGCTAGTGGTTTCGGGAGATTGGAAGAGACCCAGTACTTC. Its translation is CASGFGRLEETQYF. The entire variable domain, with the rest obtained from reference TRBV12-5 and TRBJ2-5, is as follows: DARVTQTPRHKVTEMGQEVTMRCQPILGHNTVFWYRQTMMQGLELLAYFRNRAPLDDSGMPKDRFSAEMPDATLATLKIQPSEPRDSAVYFCASGFGRLEETQYFGPGTRLLVL.

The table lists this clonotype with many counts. CDR3 residues: CAWSVQSGRYYNEQFF. In DNA, the CDR3 is TGTGCCTGGAGTGTACAAAGCGGGAGGTACTACAATGAGCAGTTCTTC. This rearrangement joins TRBV30 to TRBJ2-1; 9 nucleotides match TRBD2. Trimming removed 0 bases from V and 3 bases from J; junction bases left unmatched: 6. Per the germline V gene, CDR1 is GTSNPN and CDR2 is SVGIG (reference sequence). This CDR3 is 16 amino acids long.

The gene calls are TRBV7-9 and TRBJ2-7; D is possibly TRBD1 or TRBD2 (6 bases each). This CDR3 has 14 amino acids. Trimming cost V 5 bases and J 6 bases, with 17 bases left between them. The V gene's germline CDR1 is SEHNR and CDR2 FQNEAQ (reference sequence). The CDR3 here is CASSPEGGLPEQYF. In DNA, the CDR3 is TGTGCCAGCAGCCCCGAAGGGGGGCTACCCGAGCAGTACTTC.